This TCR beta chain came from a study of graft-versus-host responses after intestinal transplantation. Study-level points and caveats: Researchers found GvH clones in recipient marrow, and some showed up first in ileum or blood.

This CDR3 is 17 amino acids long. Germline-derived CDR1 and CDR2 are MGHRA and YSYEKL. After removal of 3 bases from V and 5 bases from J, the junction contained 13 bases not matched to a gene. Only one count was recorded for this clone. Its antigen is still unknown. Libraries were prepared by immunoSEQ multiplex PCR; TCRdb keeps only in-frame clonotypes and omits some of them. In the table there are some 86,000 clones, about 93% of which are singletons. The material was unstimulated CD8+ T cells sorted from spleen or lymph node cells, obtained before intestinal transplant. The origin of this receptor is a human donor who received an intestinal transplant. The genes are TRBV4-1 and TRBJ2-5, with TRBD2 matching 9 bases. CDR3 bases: TGCGCCAGCAGCCACTATGGGGAACTAGCGGGTGGGGAGACCCAGTACTTC. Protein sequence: CASSHYGELAGGETQYF.